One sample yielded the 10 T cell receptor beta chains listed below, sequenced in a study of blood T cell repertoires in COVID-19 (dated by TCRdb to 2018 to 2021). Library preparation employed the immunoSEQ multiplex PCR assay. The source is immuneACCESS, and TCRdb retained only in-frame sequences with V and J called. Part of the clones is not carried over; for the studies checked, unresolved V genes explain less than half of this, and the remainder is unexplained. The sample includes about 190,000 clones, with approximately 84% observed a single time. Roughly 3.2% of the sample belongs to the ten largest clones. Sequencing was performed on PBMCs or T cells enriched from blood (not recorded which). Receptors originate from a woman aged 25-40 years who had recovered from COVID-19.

The CDR3 loop is CASSMGQGMFYEQYV. In nucleotides, the CDR3 is TGTGCCAGCAGCATGGGACAGGGGATGTTTTACGAGCAGTACGTC. The chain has TRBV6-6 and TRBJ2-7, with 10 bases aligning to TRBD1. CDR1 and CDR2 from the germline V gene are MNHNY and SVGAGI (reference sequence). The trim removed 6 bases at V and 4 bases at J, leaving 9 bases unmatched. The CDR3 consists of 15 residues.

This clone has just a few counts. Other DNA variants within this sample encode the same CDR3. CDR3 sequence reads: CASRGRGEEQYV. DNA for the CDR3: TGTGCCAGCAGGGGGCGGGGGGAGGAGCAGTACGTC. V and J are TRBV28 and TRBJ2-7, with 8 nucleotides matching TRBD2. The germline gives CDR1 MDHEN, CDR2 SYDVKM. The CDR3 is 12 amino acids. V lost 6 bases, J lost 7 bases, and 5 bases stayed unmatched.

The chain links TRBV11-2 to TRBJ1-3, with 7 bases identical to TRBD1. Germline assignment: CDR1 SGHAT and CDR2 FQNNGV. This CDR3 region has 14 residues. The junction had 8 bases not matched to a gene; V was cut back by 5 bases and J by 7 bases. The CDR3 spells CASSADRVVNTIYF. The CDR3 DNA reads TGTGCCAGCAGCGCCGACAGGGTAGTGAACACCATATATTTT.

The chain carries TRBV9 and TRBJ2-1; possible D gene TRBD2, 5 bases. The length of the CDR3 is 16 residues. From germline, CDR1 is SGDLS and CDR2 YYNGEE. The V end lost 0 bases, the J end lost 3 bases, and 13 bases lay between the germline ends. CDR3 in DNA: TGTGCCAGCAGCGTAGCCGGGGATAAGTTCTACAATGAGCAGTTCTTC. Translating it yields CASSVAGDKFYNEQFF. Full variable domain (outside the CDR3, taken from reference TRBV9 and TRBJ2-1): DSGVTQTPKHLITATGQRVTLRCSPRSGDLSVYWYQQSLDQGLQFLIQYYNGEERAKGNILERFSAQQFPDLHSELNLSSLELGDSALYFCASSVAGDKFYNEQFFGPGTRLTVL.

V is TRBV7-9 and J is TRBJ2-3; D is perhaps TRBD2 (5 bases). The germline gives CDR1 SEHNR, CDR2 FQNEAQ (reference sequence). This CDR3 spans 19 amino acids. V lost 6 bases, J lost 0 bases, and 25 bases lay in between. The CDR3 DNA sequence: TGTGCCAGCAGTTTAACGGATAGCGCCCCGGGAATTAGCACAGATACGCAGTATTTT. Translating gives CASSLTDSAPGISTDTQYF.

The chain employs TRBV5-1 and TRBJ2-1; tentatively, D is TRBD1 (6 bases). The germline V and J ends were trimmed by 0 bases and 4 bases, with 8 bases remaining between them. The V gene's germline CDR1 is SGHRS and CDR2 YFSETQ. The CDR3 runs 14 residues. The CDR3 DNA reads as TGCGCCAGCAGCTTGGACAGGGAGTACAATGAGCAGTTCTTC. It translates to CASSLDREYNEQFF.

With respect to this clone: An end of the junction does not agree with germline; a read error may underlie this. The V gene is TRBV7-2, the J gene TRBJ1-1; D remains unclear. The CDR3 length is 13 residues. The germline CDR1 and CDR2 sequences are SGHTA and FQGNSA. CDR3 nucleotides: TGTGCCAGCAGCTTCCAGAAGAACGCTGAAGCTTTCTTT. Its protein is CASSFQKNAEAFF.

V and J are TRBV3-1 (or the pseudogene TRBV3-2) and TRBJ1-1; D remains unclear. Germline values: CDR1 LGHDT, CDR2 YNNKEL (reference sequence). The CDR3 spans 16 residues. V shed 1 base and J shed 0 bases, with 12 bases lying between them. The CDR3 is CASSQVIDSLNTEAFF. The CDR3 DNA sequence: TGTGCCAGCAGCCAAGTCATAGATTCGTTGAACACTGAAGCTTTCTTT.

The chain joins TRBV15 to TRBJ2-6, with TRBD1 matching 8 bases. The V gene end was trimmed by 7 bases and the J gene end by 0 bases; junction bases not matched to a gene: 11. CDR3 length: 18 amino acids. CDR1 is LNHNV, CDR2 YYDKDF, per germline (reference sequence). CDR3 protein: CATTTGQGYRSGANVLTF. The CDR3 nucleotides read TGTGCCACCACCACTGGACAGGGTTATCGCTCTGGGGCCAACGTCCTGACTTTC.

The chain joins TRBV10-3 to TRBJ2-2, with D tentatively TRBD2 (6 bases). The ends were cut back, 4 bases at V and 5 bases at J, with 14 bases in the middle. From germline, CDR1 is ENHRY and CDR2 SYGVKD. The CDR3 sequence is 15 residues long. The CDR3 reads CAISGKGGWTGELFF. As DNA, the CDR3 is TGTGCCATCAGTGGAAAGGGAGGATGGACCGGGGAGCTGTTTTTT.